The 18 T cell receptor beta chains below were found in one sample sequenced in a study of T cell responses to AZD1222 COVID-19 vaccine. Clones were sequenced by immunoSEQ multiplex PCR, and TCRdb holds only the in-frame ones, with some missing. The sample has approximately 80,000 clones, 70% to 90% seen once. This specimen consisted of peripheral blood, obtained 28 days after the second AZD1222 dose. These receptor sequences come from an adult who received the AZD1222 COVID-19 vaccine.

The rearrangement links TRBV4-2 to TRBJ1-4; D call uncertain. Germline V gives CDR1 LGHNA, CDR2 YNFKEQ. CDR3 length equals 16 residues. V lost 4 bases to trimming and J lost 0 bases, with 12 bases between them. The CDR3 reads CASSPLAWATNEKLFF. For the CDR3, the DNA is TGTGCCAGCAGCCCCCTCGCGTGGGCAACTAATGAAAAACTGTTTTTT.

The chain carries TRBV7-6 and TRBJ1-3; D possibly corresponds to TRBD1 (6 bases). The CDR3 runs to 16 residues. CDR1 is SGHVS, CDR2 FNYEAQ, per germline. V lost 5 bases to trimming and J lost 0 bases, with 14 bases between them. CDR3 DNA sequence: TGTGCCAGCAGCAAAGGACAGTTACTCTCTGGAAACACCATATATTTT. It is translated as CASSKGQLLSGNTIYF.

V usage is TRBV11-2 and J usage is TRBJ1-3, with 7 bases fitting TRBD1. Germline values: CDR1 SGHAT, CDR2 FQNNGV. V trimming: 3 bases; J trimming: 1 base; junction bases outside the gene matches: 6. The CDR3 is 16 amino acids. The CDR3 DNA sequence: TGTGCCAGCAGCTTGCATCCGGGACAGTCTGGAAACACCATATATTTT. It encodes CASSLHPGQSGNTIYF.

J is TRBJ1-2 and V is TRBV19; 7 bases fit TRBD1. Germline CDR1 is LNHDA and CDR2 is SQIVND (reference sequence). Germline trimming cut 4 bases from V and 4 bases from J; bases unmatched to any gene: 6. There are 14 residues in the CDR3. CDR3 sequence reads: CASSTEQGIYGYTF. The CDR3 DNA follows: TGTGCCAGTAGTACCGAACAGGGGATCTATGGCTACACCTTC.

The count of this clone is one. This chain joins TRBV18 and TRBJ1-3, with a possible D match to TRBD1 (5 bases). The CDR3 loop spans 15 amino acids. Germline assignment: CDR1 KGHSH and CDR2 LQKENI. With 4 bases removed from V and 2 bases from J, the gap between germline ends came to 12 bases. CDR3 amino acids: CASSRPGGTGNTIYF. Written as DNA, the CDR3 is TGTGCCAGCTCACGGCCCGGGGGAACTGGAAACACCATATATTTT.

The chain couples TRBV29-1 to TRBJ1-1; tentative D call: TRBD1 (6 bases). This CDR3 has 12 residues. Trimming stripped 7 bases from V and 6 bases from J, with 15 bases between. CDR1 and CDR2 from the germline V gene are SQVTM and ANQGSEA. CDR3 residues: CSASDRWAEAFF. The CDR3 DNA sequence: TGCAGCGCATCGGACAGATGGGCTGAAGCTTTCTTT. Combining the CDR3 with reference TRBV29-1 and TRBJ1-1 gives the whole variable domain SAVISQKPSRDICQRGTSLTIQCQVDSQVTMMFWYRQQPGQSLTLIATANQGSEATYESGFVIDKFPISRPNLTFSTLTVSNMSPEDSSIYLCSASDRWAEAFFGQGTRLTVV.

The V gene is TRBV2, the J gene TRBJ1-2; possible D gene TRBD1, 6 bases. The CDR3 loop spans 14 amino acids. V gave up 7 bases and J gave up 4 bases, with 16 bases separating them. Germline lookup yields CDR1 SNHLY and CDR2 FYNNEI. For the CDR3, the DNA is TGTGCCAGCAAAGAACAGGGTACATCCTATGGCTACACCTTC. It encodes CASKEQGTSYGYTF.

V and J are TRBV2 and TRBJ1-5; TRBD1 agrees at 8 bases. CDR3 length equals 15 residues. Trimming at V came to 8 bases and at J to 2 bases, leaving 8 bases not matched to a gene. Germline lookup yields CDR1 SNHLY and CDR2 FYNNEI. CDR3 nucleotide sequence: TGTGCCAGCTCTCCAACAGGGGGAGGCAATCAGCCCCAGCATTTT. Amino acids: CASSPTGGGNQPQHF.

V and J are TRBV19 and TRBJ2-6; 7 bases align to TRBD2. Germline CDR1 and CDR2: LNHDA and SQIVND (reference sequence). V was pared by 4 bases and J by 0 bases, with 9 bases of the junction left unmatched. This CDR3 comprises 18 residues. The CDR3 loop is CASSRERGTSSGANVLTF. CDR3 bases: TGTGCCAGTAGTAGAGAGCGGGGAACAAGCTCTGGGGCCAACGTCCTGACTTTC.

The V gene is TRBV5-1, the J gene TRBJ1-5, with TRBD1 identical over 7 bases. The CDR3 consists of 15 residues. Germline V gene sequence: CDR1 SGHRS, CDR2 YFSETQ. J gave up 4 bases and V 5 bases, and 9 bases lay outside the gene matches. CDR3 DNA: TGCGCCAGCAGGCGCACAGGGGAGGCTAATCAGCCCCAGCATTTT. It is translated as CASRRTGEANQPQHF.

The V call is TRBV6-5, the J call TRBJ1-2; a possible D gene is TRBD1 (6 bases). With 8 bases removed from V and 4 bases from J, the gap between germline ends came to 20 bases. The CDR3 totals 15 residues. CDR1 is MNHEY and CDR2 is SVGAGI in the germline V gene. The CDR3: CASSKNRDPLYGYTF. CDR3 nucleotide sequence: TGTGCCAGCTCCAAGAACAGGGATCCCCTCTATGGCTACACCTTC.

CDR3 residues: CASSLGQGSRTDTQYF. The CDR3 region has the DNA TGTGCCAGCAGCTTAGGACAGGGTAGCCGCACAGATACGCAGTATTTT. This chain links TRBV9 with TRBJ2-3; the match to TRBD1 covers 8 bases. V shed 4 bases, J shed 1 base, and the junction held 8 bases outside the gene matches. The CDR3 has 16 residues. Germline V CDR1 and CDR2: SGDLS, YYNGEE.

V gene TRBV16 combines with J gene TRBJ2-7, with 8 bases matching TRBD2. CDR1 and CDR2 from the germline V gene are KGHSY and FQNENV. The CDR3 is 17 amino acids. V lost 4 bases, J lost 4 bases, and 15 bases stayed unmatched. CDR3 sequence: CASSRTGSGSNLYEQYF. Written as DNA, the CDR3 is TGTGCCAGCAGCCGGACTGGGAGCGGGAGTAACCTTTACGAGCAGTACTTC. Full variable domain (rest looked up from reference TRBV16 and TRBJ2-7): GEEVAQTPKHLVRGEGQKAKLYCAPIKGHSYVFWYQQVLKNEFKFLISFQNENVFDETGMPKERFSAKCLPNSPCSLEIQATKLEDSAVYFCASSRTGSGSNLYEQYFGPGTRLTVT.

Only one count was recorded for this clone. The J gene is TRBJ1-5, the V gene TRBV28; the D gene is possibly TRBD1 (5 bases). Trimming stripped 1 base from V and 4 bases from J, with 11 bases between. Germline V lookup: CDR1 MDHEN, CDR2 SYDVKM. CDR3 size: 15 residues. CDR3 in DNA: TGTGCCAGCAGTTTATTACAGGTGGTTAATCAGCCCCAGCATTTT. Translation: CASSLLQVVNQPQHF.

V is TRBV24-1 and J is TRBJ1-5, with 9 bases matching TRBD1. The CDR3 runs to 16 residues. Germline V gene sequence: CDR1 KGHDR, CDR2 SFDVKD. V trimming: 3 bases; J trimming: 3 bases; junction bases outside the gene matches: 5. The CDR3 loop reads CATSDRGTGNNQPQHF. The CDR3 DNA reads TGTGCCACCAGTGATCGTGGGACAGGGAACAATCAGCCCCAGCATTTT.

The chain combines TRBV6-5 with TRBJ1-2, with 8 positions matching TRBD1. Trimming removed 4 bases from V and 3 bases from J; junction bases left unmatched: 7. The CDR3 contains 15 residues. The V gene's germline CDR1 is MNHEY and CDR2 SVGAGI. CDR3 DNA: TGTGCCAGCAGTTCGCCCCGGACAGGGTACTATGGCTACACCTTC. It translates to CASSSPRTGYYGYTF.

The genes are TRBV28 and TRBJ2-3, with D unclear. V gave up 7 bases and J gave up 0 bases, with 14 bases separating them. The CDR3 runs 15 residues. Germline CDR1 MDHEN, CDR2 SYDVKM. The DNA for the CDR3 is TGTGCCAGCAAGTCTTTCATACATAGCACAGATACGCAGTATTTT. Its protein is CASKSFIHSTDTQYF.

The chain employs TRBV9 and TRBJ1-2; TRBD1 matches 8 bases. With V trimmed by 0 bases and J by 7 bases, 5 bases remained unmatched. Germline CDR1 and CDR2: SGDLS and YYNGEE. There are 14 residues in the CDR3. This chain's CDR3 is CASSVDRGRSGYTF. CDR3 DNA sequence: TGTGCCAGCAGCGTAGACAGGGGGAGATCTGGCTACACCTTC. Full variable domain (missing parts from reference TRBV9 and TRBJ1-2): DSGVTQTPKHLITATGQRVTLRCSPRSGDLSVYWYQQSLDQGLQFLIQYYNGEERAKGNILERFSAQQFPDLHSELNLSSLELGDSALYFCASSVDRGRSGYTFGSGTRLTVV.